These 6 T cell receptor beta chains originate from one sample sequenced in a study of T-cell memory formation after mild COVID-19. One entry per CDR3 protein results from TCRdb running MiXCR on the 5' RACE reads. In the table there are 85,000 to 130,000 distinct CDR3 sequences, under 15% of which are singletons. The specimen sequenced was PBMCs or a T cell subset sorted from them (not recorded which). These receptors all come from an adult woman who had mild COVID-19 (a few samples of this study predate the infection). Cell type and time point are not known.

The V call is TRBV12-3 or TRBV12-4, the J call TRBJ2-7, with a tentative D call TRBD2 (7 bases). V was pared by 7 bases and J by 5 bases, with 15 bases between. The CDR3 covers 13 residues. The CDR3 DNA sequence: TGTGCCAGCAATATCGGGGGGCTGGACGAGCAGTACTTC. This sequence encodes CASNIGGLDEQYF.

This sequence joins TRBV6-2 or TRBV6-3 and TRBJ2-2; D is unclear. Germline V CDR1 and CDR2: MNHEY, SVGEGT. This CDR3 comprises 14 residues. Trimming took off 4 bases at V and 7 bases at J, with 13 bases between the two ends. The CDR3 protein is CASSWSPLGGELFF. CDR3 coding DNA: TGTGCCAGCAGTTGGAGCCCCCTAGGCGGGGAGCTGTTTTTT.

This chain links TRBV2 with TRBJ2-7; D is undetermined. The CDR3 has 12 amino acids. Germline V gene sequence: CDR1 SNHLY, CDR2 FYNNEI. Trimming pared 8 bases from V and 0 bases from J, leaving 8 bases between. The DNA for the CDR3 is TGTGCCAGCCTTGAAGTCTCCTACGAGCAGTACTTC. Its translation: CASLEVSYEQYF.

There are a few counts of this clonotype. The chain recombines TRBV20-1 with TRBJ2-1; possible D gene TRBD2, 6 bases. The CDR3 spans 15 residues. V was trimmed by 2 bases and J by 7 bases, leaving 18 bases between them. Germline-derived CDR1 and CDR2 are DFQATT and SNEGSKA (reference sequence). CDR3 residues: CSARPPRGAWNEQFF. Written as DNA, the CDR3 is TGCAGTGCTAGACCCCCCCGCGGGGCTTGGAATGAGCAGTTCTTC.

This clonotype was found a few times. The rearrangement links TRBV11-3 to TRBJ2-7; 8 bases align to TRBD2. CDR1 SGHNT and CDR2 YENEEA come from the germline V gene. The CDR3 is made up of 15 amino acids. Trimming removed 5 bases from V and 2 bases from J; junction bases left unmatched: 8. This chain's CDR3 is CASSTSGGNPYEQYF. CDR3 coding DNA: TGTGCCAGCAGCACGTCGGGAGGGAACCCCTACGAGCAGTACTTC.

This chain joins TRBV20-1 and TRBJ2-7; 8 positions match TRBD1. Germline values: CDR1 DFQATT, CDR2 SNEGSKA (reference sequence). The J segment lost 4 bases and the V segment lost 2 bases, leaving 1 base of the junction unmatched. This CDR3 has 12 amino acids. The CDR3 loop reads CSARRQGYEQYF. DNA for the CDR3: TGCAGTGCTAGAAGACAGGGGTACGAGCAGTACTTC.